This TCR beta chain was documented in a study of CD8 T cells in ankylosing spondylitis. Overall study findings and caveats: It appeared that ankylosing spondylitis blood was characterized by a TCR beta motif of about eight highly homologous variants.

This clonotype was picked up many times. Its antigen is not identified. TCRdb used MiXCR to reprocess the 5' RACE reads, holding one entry per CDR3 protein. The sample includes under 200,000 distinct CDR3 sequences, approximately 10% of them seen just once. Looked up from germline, CDR1 is SNHLY and CDR2 is FYNNEI. V lost 7 bases to trimming and J lost 0 bases, with 7 bases between them. The CDR3 extends over 13 amino acids. The TCR originated in a male donor with ankylosing spondylitis or in good health (not recorded which). The chain is built from TRBV2 and TRBJ1-3; a weak D match, TRBD1 (5 bases). Sequencing was carried out using blood, either unsorted or a sorted T cell fraction (not recorded which). In nucleotides, the CDR3 is TGTGCCAGCACAGGGTTCTCTGGAAACACCATATATTTT. Protein: CASTGFSGNTIYF.